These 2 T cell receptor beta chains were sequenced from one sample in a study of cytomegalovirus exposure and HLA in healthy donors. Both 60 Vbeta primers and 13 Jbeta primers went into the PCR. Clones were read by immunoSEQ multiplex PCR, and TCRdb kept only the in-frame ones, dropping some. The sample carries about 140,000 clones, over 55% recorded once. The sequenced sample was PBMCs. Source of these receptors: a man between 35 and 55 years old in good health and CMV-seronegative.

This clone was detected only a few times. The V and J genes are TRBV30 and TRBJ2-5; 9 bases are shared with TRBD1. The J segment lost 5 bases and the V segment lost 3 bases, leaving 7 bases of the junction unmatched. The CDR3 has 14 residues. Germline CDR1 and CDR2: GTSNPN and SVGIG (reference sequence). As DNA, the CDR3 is TGTGCCTGGAGCACAACAGGGGGCGCGGAGACCCAGTACTTC. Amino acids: CAWSTTGGAETQYF.

The CDR3 DNA reads TGTGCCAGCAGCTTGGGGACAGGGGCTAGCAATCAGCCCCAGCATTTT. It translates to CASSLGTGASNQPQHF. The V gene is TRBV5-8, the J gene TRBJ1-5; TRBD1 aligns across 9 bases. This CDR3 region has 16 residues. Germline CDR1 and CDR2: SGHTS and YDEGEE. V shed 0 bases and J 0 bases; nucleotides not matched to a gene: 1. Drawing the rest from reference TRBV5-8 and TRBJ1-5, the complete variable domain is EAGVTQSPTHLIKTRGQQATLRCSPISGHTSVYWYQQALGLGLQFLLWYDEGEERNRGNFPPRFSGRQFPNYSSELNVNALELEDSALYLCASSLGTGASNQPQHFGDGTRLSIL.